The subject of this entry is one T cell receptor (beta chain). Antigen specificity is unknown. A second PCR, run for about 6 to 12 cycles, used a sample-barcoded 5' primer plus a J-beta primer mix. TCRdb processed the 5' RACE reads anew with MiXCR; each CDR3 protein has one entry. The profile covers fewer than 2 million distinct CDR3 sequences, with 30% to 40% appearing a single time and 23% taken by the ten largest. This sample was taken from a study of blood T cells in healthy people across ages. Study-wide points: With age, beta diversity per million T cells declined roughly linearly, significantly by 40. Fewer expanded clones and more diversity marked long-lived versus aged donors.

Trimming took off 2 bases at V and 13 bases at J, with 24 bases between the two ends. From germline, CDR1 is DFQATT and CDR2 SNEGSKA (reference sequence). This CDR3 contains 15 residues. Per sample, at least 5 micrograms of total RNA were extracted. This TCR was recovered from a human donor in good health. The sample was blood. The rearrangement joins TRBV20-1 to TRBJ2-4; D is possibly TRBD1 (6 bases). The CDR3 DNA reads as TGCAGTGCTAGAAGGATGGGGCCAGGGGTGGGGGCACAGTACTTC. Its protein is CSARRMGPGVGAQYF.